This T cell receptor (beta chain) stems from a study of low-dose radiotherapy and immunotherapy resistance in tumors. Across the study: Each fraction for Cohort 1 was 0.5 Gy, given every 2 weeks, and the total came to 6.5 Gy. Study patients were administered oral aspirin at 300 mg daily for four cycles from cycle 1 day 1.

Alpha and beta chains were covered, as first-strand cDNA relied on TRAV- and TRBV-specific primers. The TCRs were subjected to amplification over approximately 19 PCR cycles employing a constant-region primer in conjunction with a V-primer adapter. TCRdb re-derived calls from the reads in MiXCR, one entry per CDR3 protein. The data contain thousands of distinct CDR3 sequences, approximately 50% of them seen just once; the ten biggest clones take up more than 9.5%. This sequence originates from a human donor with advanced metastatic prostate, ovarian, gallbladder or colorectal cancer (not recorded which). This table probably holds off-target reads from a library built for another chain.

CDR3 in DNA: TGTGCCAGCAGCTCCACCCGGGGGGGAAACACCATATATTTT. It translates to CASSSTRGGNTIYF. This chain links TRBV13 with TRBJ1-3; tentatively, D is TRBD1 (5 bases). CDR3 length: 14 residues. From germline, CDR1 is PRHDT and CDR2 FYEKMQ (reference sequence). Trimming took off 4 bases at V and 4 bases at J, with 11 bases between the two ends.